Below are 29 T cell receptor beta chains sequenced from a single sample in a study of blood T cell repertoires in COVID-19. The protocol was immunoSEQ multiplex PCR, while the TCRdb copy is restricted to in-frame clones and leaves out a portion. The sample yields hundreds of thousands of clones, under 90% seen once. Sequencing was done on a sample of PBMCs or T cells enriched from blood (not recorded which). The origin of the receptors is a man aged 35-49 years who had recovered from COVID-19.

Only one count was recorded for this clone. The chain uses TRBV7-2 and TRBJ2-3; 7 nucleotides line up with TRBD2. Germline assignment: CDR1 SGHTA and CDR2 FQGNSA. The CDR3 is 16 amino acids. With V trimmed by 4 bases and J by 8 bases, 15 bases remained unmatched. CDR3 residues: CASSSPSSGARVTQYF. The CDR3 DNA reads TGTGCCAGCAGCTCGCCTTCTAGCGGAGCCAGGGTTACGCAGTATTTT.

The rearrangement joins TRBV13 to TRBJ1-2; possible D gene TRBD1, 5 bases. This CDR3 spans 14 amino acids. Germline-derived CDR1 and CDR2 are PRHDT and FYEKMQ (reference sequence). Trimming took off 2 bases at V and 8 bases at J, with 15 bases between the two ends. CDR3 in amino acids: CASSLRWQGPGYTF. In DNA form, the CDR3 reads TGTGCCAGCAGCTTACGGTGGCAGGGTCCGGGCTACACCTTC.

A note on this clone: The sample has other DNA sequences that encode this CDR3 too. The chain recombines TRBV7-2 with TRBJ2-3, with TRBD1 as a possible D gene (5 bases). The V end was cut by 0 bases, the J end by 1 base, with 8 bases between. CDR3 length equals 15 residues. The germline V gene encodes CDR1 SGHTA and CDR2 FQGNSA. CDR3 amino acids: CASSLAGQGTDTQYF. In DNA, the CDR3 is TGTGCCAGCAGCTTAGCGGGGCAGGGCACAGATACGCAGTATTTT.

This sequence joins TRBV28 and TRBJ1-3, with a tentative D call TRBD1 (5 bases). The CDR3 consists of 15 residues. Germline lookup yields CDR1 MDHEN and CDR2 SYDVKM. Trimming cost V 6 bases and J 0 bases, with 12 bases left between them. The CDR3 is CASSYPTVSGNTIYF. The CDR3 DNA reads as TGTGCCAGCAGCTACCCGACAGTCTCTGGAAACACCATATATTTT.

J is TRBJ1-2 and V is TRBV9, with 9 bases lining up with TRBD1. Germline CDR1 and CDR2: SGDLS and YYNGEE. The CDR3 is made up of 15 amino acids. V lost 0 bases, J lost 3 bases, and 3 bases stayed unmatched. CDR3 region: CASSVARDRDYGYTF. CDR3 sequence (DNA): TGTGCCAGCAGCGTAGCTCGGGACAGGGACTATGGCTACACCTTC.

The chain couples TRBV11-1 to TRBJ2-6; a possible D gene is TRBD2 (6 bases). V was cut by 3 bases and J by 2 bases, with 8 bases left in between. The germline gives CDR1 SGHAT, CDR2 FQDESV (reference sequence). This CDR3 has 15 residues. CDR3 amino acids: CASSLSGAGANVLTF. The DNA for the CDR3 is TGTGCCAGCAGCTTGTCGGGGGCTGGGGCCAACGTCCTGACTTTC.

The V gene is TRBV4-1, the J gene TRBJ1-1; D is possibly TRBD1 (5 bases). Germline CDR1 and CDR2: MGHRA and YSYEKL. The V end was cut by 4 bases, the J end by 3 bases, with 15 bases between. This CDR3 contains 15 residues. CDR3 amino acids: CASSRAATVDTEAFF. CDR3 DNA sequence: TGCGCCAGCAGCCGAGCCGCGACAGTCGACACTGAAGCTTTCTTT.

This chain connects TRBV9 to TRBJ2-7, with 9 positions matching TRBD2. The V gene's germline CDR1 is SGDLS and CDR2 YYNGEE. V was clipped by 0 bases and J by 5 bases; unmatched bases: 6. The CDR3 contains 15 residues. The CDR3: CASSVGGRAGHEQYF. The CDR3 DNA follows: TGTGCCAGCAGCGTAGGCGGGAGGGCCGGCCACGAGCAGTACTTC.

The chain combines TRBV30 with TRBJ2-7; 9 nucleotides line up with TRBD1. V gave up 3 bases and J gave up 6 bases; unmatched junction bases: 3. CDR1 GTSNPN and CDR2 SVGIG come from the germline V gene (reference sequence). CDR3 length: 12 amino acids. CDR3 residues: CAWSRTGAEQYF. The DNA of the CDR3 is TGTGCCTGGAGCCGGACAGGGGCCGAGCAGTACTTC. Based on the CDR3 plus reference TRBV30 and TRBJ2-7, the full variable domain is SQTIHQWPATLVQPVGSPLSLECTVEGTSNPNLYWYRQAAGRGLQLLFYSVGIGQISSEVPQNLSASRPQDRQFILSSKKLLLSDSGFYLCAWSRTGAEQYFGPGTRLTVT.

The gene calls are TRBV5-1 and TRBJ2-2; 8 bases are a match to TRBD1. The J segment lost 2 bases and the V segment lost 5 bases, leaving 8 bases of the junction unmatched. CDR3 length: 16 amino acids. CDR1 SGHRS and CDR2 YFSETQ come from the germline V gene. CDR3 in DNA: TGCGCCAGCAGACGAGGACAGGGAATAAACACCGGGGAGCTGTTTTTT. Translated, it gives CASRRGQGINTGELFF.

V is TRBV28 and J is TRBJ2-5, with D perhaps TRBD1 (6 bases). CDR1 and CDR2 from the germline V gene are MDHEN and SYDVKM. The V end lost 6 bases, the J end lost 2 bases, and 13 bases lay between the germline ends. The CDR3 is 14 residues long. Here the CDR3 DNA reads TGTGCCAGCAGCAGGACAGATCTACAAGAGACCCAGTACTTC. Amino acids: CASSRTDLQETQYF.

J is TRBJ1-6 and V is TRBV3-1 (or the pseudogene TRBV3-2), with TRBD1 as a possible D gene (5 bases). There are 13 residues in the CDR3. V lost 4 bases and J 8 bases, leaving 9 bases between the germline ends. Germline V gene lookup returns CDR1 LGHDT and CDR2 YNNKEL (reference sequence). CDR3 coding DNA: TGTGCCAGCAGCCTCCAGACAGATTCACCCCTCCACTTT. Its protein is CASSLQTDSPLHF.

J is TRBJ1-2 and V is TRBV30; weak D call: TRBD1 (5 bases). The V end lost 0 bases, the J end lost 11 bases, and 10 bases lay between the germline ends. This CDR3 comprises 11 residues. Germline CDR1 and CDR2: GTSNPN and SVGIG (reference sequence). As DNA, the CDR3 is TGTGCCTGGAGTGTACGGGGGAGGTACACCTTC. The encoded protein is CAWSVRGRYTF.

The chain couples TRBV6-6 to TRBJ2-7; maybe TRBD1 (6 bases). The CDR3 loop spans 15 amino acids. V lost 2 bases to trimming and J lost 0 bases, with 11 bases between them. The germline CDR1 and CDR2 sequences are MNHNY and SVGAGI (reference sequence). CDR3 sequence: CASSYEDSISYEQYF. The CDR3 DNA sequence: TGTGCCAGCAGTTACGAGGACAGTATCTCCTACGAGCAGTACTTC.

V is TRBV21-1 and J is TRBJ2-2; the table calls TRBD1, which could not be checked here. TRBV21-1 is noted as a pseudogene. CDR3 size: 16 residues. CDR3 coding DNA: TGTGCCAGCAGCAAAGGCCAGGGGTGGAACACCGGGGAGCTGTTTTTT. Residues: CASSKGQGWNTGELFF.

This clone occurred a few times. The gene calls are TRBV4-3 and TRBJ1-1; D is undetermined. This CDR3 spans 13 amino acids. V lost 0 bases and J lost 13, with 15 bases in between. Germline assignment: CDR1 LGHNA and CDR2 YSLEER. CDR3 DNA: TGCGCCAGCAGCCAAGAGGGAGGTTTCAAGGTTTTCTTT. Amino acids: CASSQEGGFKVFF.

The chain employs TRBV5-6 and TRBJ2-7; tentatively, D is TRBD2 (6 bases). The CDR3 is 15 residues long. The V end lost 2 bases, the J end lost 0 bases, and 12 bases lay between the germline ends. Germline-derived CDR1 and CDR2 are SGHDT and YYEEEE. The CDR3 sequence is CASSFTGGVSYEQYF. CDR3 sequence (DNA): TGTGCCAGCAGCTTTACGGGCGGGGTCTCCTACGAGCAGTACTTC.

CDR3 loop: CASSPSPRDTKNIQYF. CDR3 sequence (DNA): TGCGCCAGCAGCCCGAGCCCCCGGGACACTAAAAACATTCAGTACTTC. The V call is TRBV5-1, the J call TRBJ2-4; D might be TRBD1 (6 bases). Trimming stripped 4 bases from V and 4 bases from J, with 18 bases between. The CDR3 is 16 amino acids. CDR1 and CDR2 from the germline V gene are SGHRS and YFSETQ.

The genes are TRBV2 and TRBJ1-5, with D possibly being TRBD1 (5 bases). V lost 2 bases to trimming and J lost 2 bases, with 13 bases between them. This CDR3 is built from 16 residues. Germline values: CDR1 SNHLY, CDR2 FYNNEI. CDR3 sequence: CASSERRDSGNQPQHF. The DNA of the CDR3 is TGTGCCAGCAGTGAACGAAGGGACTCAGGCAATCAGCCCCAGCATTTT.

This chain joins TRBV7-9 and TRBJ1-3; no clear D. The CDR3 is 16 amino acids. Germline loops: CDR1 SEHNR, CDR2 FQNEAQ (reference sequence). Trimming took 1 base from V and 0 from J, leaving 10 bases between them. CDR3 coding DNA: TGTGCCAGCAGCTTAGAGACACCTATCTCTGGAAACACCATATATTTT. Translated: CASSLETPISGNTIYF. Together with reference TRBV7-9 and TRBJ1-3, the CDR3 gives the full variable domain: DTGVSQNPRHKITKRGQNVTFRCDPISEHNRLYWYRQTLGQGPEFLTYFQNEAQLEKSRLLSDRFSAERPKGSFSTLEIQRTEQGDSAMYLCASSLETPISGNTIYFGEGSWLTVV.

V gene TRBV7-2 combines with J gene TRBJ1-2; unclear D gene. CDR1 SGHTA and CDR2 FQGNSA come from the germline V gene. This CDR3 comprises 16 residues. Deletions cut 3 bases from V and 2 bases from J, with 16 bases between. The CDR3 nucleotides are TGTGCCAGCAGCTTCGGTGTAGCGGCGAGGAACTATGGCTACACCTTC. Translating gives CASSFGVAARNYGYTF.

This clone was found a few times. The chain carries TRBV19 and TRBJ1-2, with D perhaps matching TRBD1 (6 bases). CDR1 LNHDA and CDR2 SQIVND come from the germline V gene (reference sequence). This CDR3 region has 13 residues. V lost 9 bases, J lost 4 bases, and 15 bases lay in between. CDR3 in amino acids: CASRWGPGYGYTF. The CDR3 DNA follows: TGTGCCAGCCGATGGGGGCCAGGCTATGGCTACACCTTC.

This chain uses TRBV18 with TRBJ1-4; the D is unclear. Per germline, CDR1 KGHSH and CDR2 LQKENI. The CDR3 runs 13 residues. The V end lost 3 bases, the J end lost 4 bases, and 6 bases lay between the germline ends. The CDR3 nucleotides are TGTGCCAGCTCACCGGGCAGTAATGAAAAACTGTTTTTT. It codes for CASSPGSNEKLFF.

The rearrangement links TRBV27 to TRBJ2-2, with D maybe TRBD2 (6 bases). The CDR3 contains 17 residues. From germline, CDR1 is MNHEY and CDR2 SMNVEV (reference sequence). V shed 8 bases and J shed 1 base, with 20 bases lying between them. Written as DNA, the CDR3 is TGTGCCAGCTTTCCGGGGGTAGGAAAGGAGAACACCGGGGAGCTGTTTTTT. As protein: CASFPGVGKENTGELFF.

The rearrangement links TRBV18 to TRBJ2-2, with D possibly TRBD2 on 5 matching bases. V was pared by 2 bases and J by 9 bases, with 16 bases between. Germline V gene lookup returns CDR1 KGHSH and CDR2 LQKENI. This CDR3 is built from 15 residues. CDR3 nucleotides: TGTGCCAGCTCACCATTGGGAGTGTCGGGCCGGGAGCTGTTTTTT. Translated: CASSPLGVSGRELFF.

This clone appeared once. The chain couples TRBV4-1 to TRBJ1-3; tentative D call: TRBD1 (5 bases). Germline V CDR1 and CDR2: MGHRA, YSYEKL. This CDR3 spans 14 amino acids. Trimming pared 0 bases from V and 4 bases from J, leaving 7 bases between. For the CDR3, the DNA is TGCGCCAGCAGCCAAGAGAACAGGGGAAACACCATATATTTT. Amino acids: CASSQENRGNTIYF.

This clone was counted a single time. This chain joins TRBV19 and TRBJ1-4; no definite D call. V was pared by 5 bases and J by 0 bases, with 7 bases between. Germline CDR1 reads LNHDA; CDR2 reads SQIVND (reference sequence). The CDR3 length is 14 residues. CDR3 coding DNA: TGTGCCAGTAGTTCGGGTTCAACTAATGAAAAACTGTTTTTT. This codes for CASSSGSTNEKLFF.

DNA of the CDR3: TGTGCCAGCAGCTTTCTGGGCCCGACCGGGGAGCTGTTTTTT. Its protein is CASSFLGPTGELFF. The chain links TRBV5-6 to TRBJ2-2; D remains unclear. The CDR3 has 14 amino acids. Germline CDR1 reads SGHDT; CDR2 reads YYEEEE. With 2 bases removed from V and 5 bases from J, the gap between germline ends came to 10 bases.

The rearrangement joins TRBV27 to TRBJ2-4; D may be TRBD1 (6 bases). In germline, CDR1 is MNHEY, CDR2 SMNVEV (reference sequence). Trimming removed 5 bases at V and 0 bases at J, with 11 bases between. The length of the CDR3 is 15 residues. Written as DNA, the CDR3 is TGTGCCAGCAGTCGTAACAGGGTAGCCAAAAACATTCAGTACTTC. Amino acids: CASSRNRVAKNIQYF.